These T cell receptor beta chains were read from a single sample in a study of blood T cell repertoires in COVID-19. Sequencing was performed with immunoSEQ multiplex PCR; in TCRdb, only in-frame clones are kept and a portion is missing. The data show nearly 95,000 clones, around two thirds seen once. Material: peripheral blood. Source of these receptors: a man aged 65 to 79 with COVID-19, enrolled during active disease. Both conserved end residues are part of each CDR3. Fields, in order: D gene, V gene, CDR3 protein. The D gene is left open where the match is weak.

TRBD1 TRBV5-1 CASSRDRGETYEQYF
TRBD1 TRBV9 CASSVDRGLSPLHF
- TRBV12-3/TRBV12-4 CASSFDSKNTIYF
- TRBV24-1 CATSVPGNTEAFF
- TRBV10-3 CAISETYSYEQYF
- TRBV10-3 CAISESGEGSGYGYTF
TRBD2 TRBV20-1 CSASAPPGLAGGPNNEQFF
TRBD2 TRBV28 CASSLLAGIGELFF
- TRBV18 CASSPDRNTGELFF
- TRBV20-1 CSACYEQYF
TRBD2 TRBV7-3 CASSSLRAGVGDNEQFF
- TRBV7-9 CASSPGQNSGNTIYF
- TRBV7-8 CASSLSGGADGYTF
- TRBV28 CASSLAGNGNTIYF